This TCR beta chain was sequenced for a study of blood T cells in healthy people across ages. Germline values: CDR1 PRHDT, CDR2 FYEKMQ (reference sequence). J lost 0 bases, V lost 6 bases, and 16 bases had no gene match. This CDR3 is built from 20 residues. A second roughly 6 to 12 cycle PCR used barcoded and J-beta primers. TCRdb recomputed calls from the 5' RACE reads with MiXCR, one row per CDR3 protein. The repertoire consists of 700,000 or so distinct CDR3 sequences, with 20% to 25% occurring once and the leading ten covering around a fifth. Sequencing was done on a sample of blood. The chain joins TRBV13 to TRBJ2-4, with TRBD2 matching over 11 bases. The receptor comes from a man in his 70s in good health. Written as DNA, the CDR3 is TGTGCCAGCAGACCAATAGCGGGAGGGCCAGGGGGCCAAGCCAAAAACATTCAGTACTTC. This sequence encodes CASRPIAGGPGGQAKNIQYF.